These 3 T cell receptor beta chains came from one sample sequenced in a study of blood T cell repertoires in COVID-19. Some clones are missing from TCRdb's copy, which holds only in-frame ones; the method was immunoSEQ multiplex PCR. The sample includes about 170,000 clones, approximately 83% of them seen just once. The sequenced sample was peripheral blood. These receptors originate from a man between 65 and 85 years old with active or convalescent COVID-19.

The gene calls are TRBV19 and TRBJ2-5; D might be TRBD1 (6 bases). The CDR3 contains 14 residues. V was trimmed by 2 bases and J by 2 bases, leaving 9 bases between them. Germline CDR1 LNHDA, CDR2 SQIVND (reference sequence). CDR3 sequence (DNA): TGTGCCAGTAGTATAAGGCAGGGGCAAGAGACCCAGTACTTC. It is translated as CASSIRQGQETQYF.

The V and J genes are TRBV4-3 and TRBJ1-2; possibly TRBD1 for D (5 bases). Germline loops: CDR1 LGHNA, CDR2 YSLEER. The CDR3 is 13 residues long. The ends were cut back, 4 bases at V and 7 bases at J, with 13 bases in the middle. In nucleotides, the CDR3 is TGCGCCAGCAGCCGAGAGGAGGGGTCTGGCTACACCTTC. Its protein product is CASSREEGSGYTF.

The V gene is TRBV18, the J gene TRBJ2-3; 9 nucleotides match TRBD2. The CDR3 contains 14 residues. Trimming removed 3 bases from V and 4 bases from J; junction bases left unmatched: 2. CDR1 and CDR2 (germline): KGHSH, LQKENI. The CDR3 reads CASSPRTSADTQYF. The CDR3 nucleotides read TGTGCCAGCTCACCCAGGACTAGCGCAGATACGCAGTATTTT.